This TCR beta chain emerged from a study of shared clonotypes between healthy human individuals (dated by TCRdb to the early 2020s). Context from the whole study: The cohort included three men and a couple of women between 18 and 49 years of age. For each donor, three plates each were used for CD4 naive and CD4 memory, two plates were used for CD8 naive, and one plate was used for CD8 memory. To estimate repertoire size and how much clonotype sharing occurs between individuals, the study deeply sequenced the blood TCR repertoires of several healthy adults. To increase sequencing depth and limit assay-specific biases, different laboratories used diverse techniques to prepare libraries and sequence TCR repertoires. Leukapheresis yielded between about 0.85 and 9 billion PBMCs per donor. Overall study outcomes, separate from this receptor: The genetic and exposure-history diversity represented was limited by the small number of donors. Larger estimated clonotype richness was generally found for naive subsets than for memory subsets. Pairwise subsampling indicated that sequencing depth was expected to affect the degree of clonotype sharing among donors. Higher generation probabilities were observed for clonotypes shared by all four sorted-subset donors than for non-shared clonotypes. Sampling was limited to blood, and TCR repertoires in tissue likely differ from TCR repertoires in blood. When a handful of donors were compared, the shared fraction of clonotypes was around 4.6% for naive CD4, less than 4% for naive CD8, about 2.5% for memory CD4, and less than 0.5% for memory CD8. Rarefaction of sorted-subset datasets indicated incomplete sequencing despite the large sequencing depth.

Healthy HIV-negative adults with no recently reported acute infections or vaccinations were included as donors. Every donor was a Caucasian adult living in Nashville, Tennessee, USA. CD4+ T cells were enriched by magnetic negative selection; naive cells were then positively selected on CD45RA, and the negative fraction formed the memory subset. After blood collection by leukapheresis, PBMCs were isolated using Ficoll-Histopaque density gradient centrifugation and then cryopreserved in the vapor phase of liquid nitrogen. Purity and quantity of every magnetically sorted T cell population were checked by analytical flow cytometry. From each sorted fraction, genomic DNA was isolated and quantified by UV absorbance on a Nanodrop 2000c. The CDR3 contains 15 residues, cysteine and phenylalanine counted. The retained sequence is limited to the CDR3, 45 bases, with the frame set at the first base. CDR1 and CDR2 are drawn from the germline V gene (reference sequence): LNHDA, SQIVND. After removal of 10 bases from V and 0 bases from J, the junction retains 6 bases not matched to a gene.

In regard to this clone: What this receptor recognizes is not known. There are no base qualities to consult, and no much larger clone falls within one base.

Using the deep immunoSEQ assay, TCR CDR3 regions were amplified from genomic DNA by multiplex PCR. For each cell subset, the extracted genomic DNA was distributed evenly across all wells of several immunoSEQ 96-well plates, and each plate served as one replicate. For sorted subsets, approximately 210 ng genomic DNA, equal to 30,000 to 35,000 T cell genomes, was loaded into each replicate PCR. Purified libraries were measured with a Qubit 3.0 fluorometer, size-checked on a Bioanalyzer 2100, and measured again with the KAPA Library Quantification kit. Every immunoSEQ 96-well plate was sequenced on a separate single-read 150-cycle Illumina NextSeq 550 flow cell. On the authors' methods: Because only junctional sequences without quality scores were contained in the immunoSEQ output, filtering matching that applied to full-length reads could not be performed. To assign V/J genes and CDR3, sequences were annotated using PyIR, a Python wrapper for IgBLAST v1.9, with IMGT germline references. Reads were removed for weak V/J assignments (E-value above 1e-6), missing CDR3, stop codons, out-of-frame junctions, or ambiguous translated residues. V3J clonotypes were defined as sequences sharing the same inferred V gene, J gene, and CDR3 amino acid sequence. Percentage overlap between repertoires was calculated by dividing the number of shared unique clonotypes by the size of the smaller repertoire. Three approaches were used to assess repertoire richness: RTK rarefaction, the Chao1 estimator, and Recon v2.1 estimates of unobserved clonotypes. For all TCRbeta clonotypes obtained by the gDNA method from several donors, generation probabilities were computed with OLGA. The immuneACCESS repertoire file appears here via TCRdb, limited to in-frame rearrangements. These files lack a portion of the clones; in checked studies, under half of the deficit traces to unresolved V genes, and the cause of the others is not known. The V and J calls and clone size were taken over from that table, and D and trimming were inferred from the DNA. The sample table shows some 500,000 clones, and 95% to 96% are seen once. In total, the top ten clones hold 0.064% of the sample.

The rearrangement combines TRBV19 with TRBJ2-6; TRBD1 agrees with 7 junctional bases. The receptor was isolated from a woman in her thirties in good health. The sequencing sample was made of naive CD4+ T cells sorted from blood. This specimen's cell subset or site label, per the study, means: CD45RA+ positively selected. The sequenced DNA is TGTGCCACCCTGGGGACAGCCTCTGGGGCCAACGTCCTGACTTTC. Its protein is CATLGTASGANVLTF.